One and the same sample provided the 29 T cell receptor beta chains below, sequenced in a study of blood T cell repertoires in COVID-19 (dated by TCRdb to the early 2020s). The library was generated by the immunoSEQ multiplex PCR assay. The table was pulled from immuneACCESS by TCRdb, which kept in-frame rearrangements only. Such tables lose some clones; where checked, under half of the loss comes from unresolved V genes, and the rest has no known cause. The table for this sample lists about 65,000 clones; 60% to 85% of them were counted only once. The biggest ten clones account for about 34% of the sample. The sample was peripheral blood. These TCRs come from a human donor in a cohort sampled during active COVID-19.

The chain carries TRBV19 and TRBJ2-1, with 7 bases fitting TRBD2. Per germline, CDR1 LNHDA and CDR2 SQIVND (reference sequence). V shed 5 bases, J shed 7 bases, and the junction held 8 bases outside the gene matches. The CDR3 is 14 residues long. The CDR3 is CASSSTGGINEQFF. CDR3 nucleotides: TGTGCCAGTAGTTCAACCGGGGGGATAAATGAGCAGTTCTTC.

This sequence joins TRBV25-1 and TRBJ2-5, with unresolved D. The germline V gene encodes CDR1 MGHDK and CDR2 SYGVNS. CDR3 length: 17 residues. V lost 1 base, J lost 6 bases, and 21 bases lay in between. The CDR3 loop is CASSEWSASRERQTQYF. CDR3 bases: TGTGCCAGCAGTGAATGGAGTGCCTCTCGAGAGAGGCAGACCCAGTACTTC.

This chain links TRBV27 with TRBJ2-4, with 7 bases lining up with TRBD1. The CDR3 contains 13 residues. Looked up from germline, CDR1 is MNHEY and CDR2 is SMNVEV (reference sequence). The junction had 9 bases not matched to a gene; V was cut back by 2 bases and J by 14 bases. CDR3 region: CASSLTRVDREYF. CDR3 nucleotide sequence: TGTGCCAGCAGTTTAACTAGGGTTGACAGGGAGTACTTC.

The table lists this clone with a count of one. The genes are TRBV21-1 and TRBJ2-3; TRBD1, the table's D call, lacks a check against the DNA. TRBV21-1 is a pseudogene. This CDR3 region has 16 residues. The CDR3 reads CASSKVGQSSTDTQYF. The CDR3 DNA sequence: TGTGCCAGCAGCAAAGTGGGACAGAGCTCCACAGATACGCAGTATTTT.

This clone was detected only once. The V gene is TRBV7-6, the J gene TRBJ2-2, with D uncertain. Trimming took off 5 bases at V and 5 bases at J, with 6 bases between the two ends. Germline V gene data show CDR1 as SGHVS and CDR2 as FNYEAQ. CDR3 size: 12 residues. CDR3 region: CASSPGTGELFF. DNA of the CDR3: TGTGCCAGCAGCCCCGGTACCGGGGAGCTGTTTTTT.

In its sample, this clone was seen a few times. V and J are TRBV7-9 and TRBJ2-3, with TRBD1 matching 7 bases. The germline gives CDR1 SEHNR, CDR2 FQNEAQ (reference sequence). This CDR3 has 15 amino acids. V gave up 4 bases and J gave up 5 bases; unmatched junction bases: 9. This CDR3 reads CASSSRRQGIDTQYF. The CDR3 DNA is TGTGCCAGCAGCTCACGACGACAGGGAATAGATACGCAGTATTTT.

Ten or more counts support this clone. The chain's CDR3 is CASSSSTSGVSYEQYF. CDR3 DNA sequence: TGTGCCAGCAGTTCCTCAACTAGCGGGGTCTCCTACGAGCAGTACTTC. The chain employs TRBV28 and TRBJ2-7, with 10 bases aligning to TRBD2. The germline V gene encodes CDR1 MDHEN and CDR2 SYDVKM. The CDR3 has 16 amino acids. Trimming took 4 bases from V and 0 from J; bases not matched to a gene: 6.

The CDR3 is CASSSGAREPLHF. DNA for the CDR3: TGCGCCAGCAGCTCTGGGGCCAGGGAACCCCTCCACTTT. The chain combines TRBV5-1 with TRBJ1-6; possibly TRBD1 for D (5 bases). The CDR3 is 13 residues long. CDR1 is SGHRS, CDR2 YFSETQ, per germline. Trimming cost V 3 bases and J 12 bases, with 13 bases left between them.

This chain connects TRBV5-1 to TRBJ1-1, with TRBD1 matching over 10 bases. This CDR3 has 17 residues. With V trimmed by 4 bases and J by 3 bases, 12 bases remained unmatched. Germline lookup yields CDR1 SGHRS and CDR2 YFSETQ. The CDR3 nucleotides are TGCGCCAGCAGCGGGACAGGGGTGGATTCTGTGGACACTGAAGCTTTCTTT. Translation gives CASSGTGVDSVDTEAFF.

The chain carries TRBV9 and TRBJ2-3, with a possible D match to TRBD2 (7 bases). The CDR3 length is 11 residues. Looked up from germline, CDR1 is SGDLS and CDR2 is YYNGEE. V was trimmed by 10 bases and J by 6 bases, leaving 12 bases between them. CDR3 amino acids: CASGRGDTQYF. Written as DNA, the CDR3 is TGTGCCTCTGGGAGGGGGGATACGCAGTATTTT.

V is TRBV29-1 and J is TRBJ2-5; 12 bases agree with TRBD1. The V segment lost 4 bases and the J segment 5 bases; nucleotides outside the gene matches: 8. The CDR3 covers 15 residues. Germline V lookup: CDR1 SQVTM, CDR2 ANQGSEA. CDR3: CSVGGLGQGAETQYF. The DNA for the CDR3 is TGCAGCGTTGGTGGCCTGGGACAGGGGGCTGAGACCCAGTACTTC.

This clone was seen many times. The rearrangement links TRBV19 to TRBJ1-6; D unresolved. Germline V CDR1 and CDR2: LNHDA, SQIVND (reference sequence). Between the trimmed V and J ends, which lost 4 bases and 0 bases, there was a span of 7 bases. CDR3 length: 15 residues. The CDR3 loop is CASSTGNSYNSPLHF. The CDR3 DNA follows: TGTGCCAGTAGTACGGGTAACTCCTATAATTCACCCCTCCACTTT.

This clone was detected ten times or more. The V and J genes are TRBV28 and TRBJ1-5, with D possibly being TRBD1 (5 bases). CDR3 length: 14 residues. V lost 3 bases and J 2 bases, leaving 8 bases between the germline ends. Germline V gene lookup returns CDR1 MDHEN and CDR2 SYDVKM. The CDR3 here is CASSFQTGNQPQHF. In nucleotides, the CDR3 is TGTGCCAGCAGTTTCCAGACAGGCAATCAGCCCCAGCATTTT.

This clone was observed a few times. This chain connects TRBV4-1 to TRBJ2-7, with D possibly TRBD2 on 10 matching bases. V was pared by 5 bases and J by 4 bases, with 21 bases between. The CDR3 has 16 residues. Germline V gene lookup returns CDR1 MGHRA and CDR2 YSYEKL. The CDR3 DNA is TGCGCCAGCAGCAAACTAGCGGGACAGGGTACATACGAGCAGTACTTC. Translated, it gives CASSKLAGQGTYEQYF.

The chain has TRBV5-1 and TRBJ2-5; 9 bases align to TRBD2. J was trimmed by 11 bases and V by 0 bases; bases with no gene match: 8. The germline CDR1 and CDR2 sequences are SGHRS and YFSETQ. The CDR3 totals 14 residues. DNA of the CDR3: TGCGCCAGCAGCTTGGCCGAGACTAGCGGCAGGCAGTACTTC. It specifies CASSLAETSGRQYF.

This chain links TRBV10-3 with TRBJ1-2; weak D call: TRBD1 (6 bases). The CDR3 length is 13 residues. Trimming left V 4 bases short and J 5 bases short, with 11 bases between. Germline lookup yields CDR1 ENHRY and CDR2 SYGVKD. DNA for the CDR3: TGTGCCATCAGTGGCGGACAGAAATATGGCTACACCTTC. It specifies CAISGGQKYGYTF.

The chain joins TRBV4-3 to TRBJ2-3, with D tentatively TRBD1 (5 bases). Germline CDR1 and CDR2: LGHNA and YSLEER. V lost 1 base and J 10 bases, leaving 12 bases between the germline ends. This CDR3 is built from 13 residues. The CDR3, as DNA: TGCGCCAGCAGCCAAGCGGTAGGGGTTTCGCAGTATTTT. Amino acids: CASSQAVGVSQYF.

The gene calls are TRBV12-3 or TRBV12-4 and TRBJ1-2; D is undetermined. V lost 8 bases to trimming and J lost 8 bases, with 15 bases between them. The CDR3 consists of 12 residues. The CDR3 loop is CASATPSGGYTF. CDR3 coding DNA: TGTGCCAGCGCCACCCCAAGCGGGGGCTACACCTTC.

V and J are TRBV5-1 and TRBJ1-4; 7 bases fit TRBD1. The V gene's germline CDR1 is SGHRS and CDR2 YFSETQ. V shed 4 bases, J shed 0 bases, and the junction held 9 bases outside the gene matches. This CDR3 is 17 amino acids long. CDR3 sequence: CASSQGGPSATNEKLFF. DNA of the CDR3: TGCGCCAGCAGCCAGGGGGGTCCATCAGCAACTAATGAAAAACTGTTTTTT.

J is TRBJ2-7 and V is TRBV28; 7 positions agree with TRBD2. The CDR3 runs 14 residues. The germline CDR1 and CDR2 sequences are MDHEN and SYDVKM. V shed 7 bases, J shed 10 bases, and the junction held 16 bases outside the gene matches. The CDR3 DNA sequence: TGTGCCAGCACCGCGATCCCGGGACTACGCTTTCAGTACTTC. Translating it yields CASTAIPGLRFQYF.

V usage is TRBV7-2 and J usage is TRBJ2-2; D is ambiguous. CDR3 length: 14 residues. Germline CDR1 is SGHTA and CDR2 is FQGNSA. V lost 0 bases, J lost 1 base, and 3 bases lay in between. CDR3 amino acids: CASSLAWNTGELFF. CDR3 nucleotides: TGTGCCAGCAGCTTAGCCTGGAACACCGGGGAGCTGTTTTTT.

The chain has TRBV28 and TRBJ1-2; D remains unclear. The CDR3 has 11 residues. Trimming pared 2 bases from V and 9 bases from J, leaving 7 bases between. CDR1 and CDR2 from the germline V gene are MDHEN and SYDVKM. CDR3 residues: CASSLEASYTF. CDR3 coding DNA: TGTGCCAGCAGTTTAGAAGCCAGCTACACCTTC.

The chain couples TRBV5-1 to TRBJ2-1; no clear D. Trimming left V 4 bases short and J 5 bases short, with 19 bases between. CDR3 length: 16 residues. The germline CDR1 and CDR2 sequences are SGHRS and YFSETQ. CDR3 sequence (DNA): TGCGCCAGCAGCCCTAAAAACGACGCGGATAACAATGAGCAGTTCTTC. It codes for CASSPKNDADNNEQFF.

The chain carries TRBV29-1 and TRBJ1-1, with 7 bases aligning to TRBD1. The CDR3 has 12 amino acids. Germline values: CDR1 SQVTM, CDR2 ANQGSEA. The junction had 4 bases not matched to a gene; V was cut back by 4 bases and J by 5 bases. The CDR3 here is CSVAQGGTEAFF. In nucleotides, the CDR3 is TGCAGCGTTGCTCAGGGGGGAACTGAAGCTTTCTTT.

This chain links TRBV5-4 with TRBJ1-2; 7 nucleotides match TRBD1. With V trimmed by 4 bases and J by 4 bases, 10 bases remained unmatched. CDR1 is SGHNT and CDR2 is YYREEE in the germline V gene (reference sequence). CDR3 length: 15 residues. CDR3 nucleotides: TGTGCCAGCAGCCTTCCGGGACAGCGTTCCTATGGCTACACCTTC. Amino acids: CASSLPGQRSYGYTF.

This sequence joins TRBV7-6 and TRBJ2-3; 8 nucleotides line up with TRBD1. J lost 2 bases, V lost 5 bases, and 6 bases had no gene match. This CDR3 has 15 amino acids. Germline loops: CDR1 SGHVS, CDR2 FNYEAQ. DNA of the CDR3: TGTGCCAGCAGCCGACAGGGGCAGGTCACAGATACGCAGTATTTT. Translating it yields CASSRQGQVTDTQYF.

The table lists this clone with a few counts. The V and J genes are TRBV28 and TRBJ2-2; 9 positions agree with TRBD1. CDR1 is MDHEN and CDR2 is SYDVKM in the germline V gene. CDR3 size: 16 residues. V lost 6 bases and J lost 6; bases outside the gene matches: 11. CDR3 region: CASRKGQGSLSGELFF. The CDR3 nucleotides read TGTGCCAGCAGGAAGGGACAGGGTAGTTTATCCGGGGAGCTGTTTTTT.

The J gene is TRBJ1-1, the V gene TRBV29-1, with TRBD1 identical over 9 bases. There are 16 residues in the CDR3. The V segment lost 4 bases and the J segment 1 base; nucleotides outside the gene matches: 10. Germline CDR1 reads SQVTM; CDR2 reads ANQGSEA. The CDR3, as DNA: TGCAGCGTTGCGGGGGGTCCGGGACAGGGGAACACTGAAGCTTTCTTT. This codes for CSVAGGPGQGNTEAFF. The variable domain in full, with the rest retrieved from reference TRBV29-1 and TRBJ1-1, is SAVISQKPSRDICQRGTSLTIQCQVDSQVTMMFWYRQQPGQSLTLIATANQGSEATYESGFVIDKFPISRPNLTFSTLTVSNMSPEDSSIYLCSVAGGPGQGNTEAFFGQGTRLTVV.

V is TRBV4-3 and J is TRBJ1-1, with D maybe TRBD1 (6 bases). The CDR3 covers 14 residues. Germline V lookup: CDR1 LGHNA, CDR2 YSLEER. The V end lost 6 bases, the J end lost 0 bases, and 11 bases lay between the germline ends. The CDR3 loop reads CASRIDRMNTEAFF. CDR3 nucleotides: TGCGCCAGCAGAATCGACAGGATGAACACTGAAGCTTTCTTT.